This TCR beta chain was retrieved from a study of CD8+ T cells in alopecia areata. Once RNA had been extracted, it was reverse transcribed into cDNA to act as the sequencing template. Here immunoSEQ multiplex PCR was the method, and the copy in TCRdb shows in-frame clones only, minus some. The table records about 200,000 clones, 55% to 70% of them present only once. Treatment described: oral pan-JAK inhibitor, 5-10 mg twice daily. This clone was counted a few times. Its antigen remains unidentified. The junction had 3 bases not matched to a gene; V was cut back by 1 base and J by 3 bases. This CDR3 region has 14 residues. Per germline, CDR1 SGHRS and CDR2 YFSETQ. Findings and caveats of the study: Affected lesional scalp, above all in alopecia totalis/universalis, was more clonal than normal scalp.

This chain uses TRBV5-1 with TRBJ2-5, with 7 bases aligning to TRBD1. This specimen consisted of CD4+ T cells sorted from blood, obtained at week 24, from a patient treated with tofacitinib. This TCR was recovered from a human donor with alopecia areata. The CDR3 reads CASSLQGGEETQYF. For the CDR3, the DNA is TGCGCCAGCAGCTTGCAAGGGGGCGAAGAGACCCAGTACTTC.